The 9 T cell receptor beta chains reported below all come from one sample, sequenced in a study of blood T cell repertoires in COVID-19. Sequencing was performed with immunoSEQ multiplex PCR; in TCRdb, only in-frame clones are kept and a portion is missing. The table includes 220,000 or so clones, 80% to 90% detected once. The specimen was PBMCs or T cells enriched from blood (not recorded which). Source of these receptors: a woman aged 18-29 years in a cohort exposed to, infected with or recovered from COVID-19 (not recorded which).

This rearrangement joins TRBV7-9 to TRBJ1-1; a weak D match, TRBD1 (5 bases). Germline loops: CDR1 SEHNR, CDR2 FQNEAQ (reference sequence). Deletions cut 10 bases from V and 0 bases from J, with 18 bases between. This CDR3 contains 15 residues. CDR3: CATLNAGFMNTEAFF. The DNA for the CDR3 is TGTGCCACCTTAAACGCAGGGTTCATGAACACTGAAGCTTTCTTT.

This clone has a handful of counts. The gene calls are TRBV28 and TRBJ1-4; TRBD1 agrees at 8 bases. Unmatched junction bases numbered 10, after V lost 6 bases and J lost 7 bases. CDR3 size: 15 residues. CDR1 and CDR2 (germline): MDHEN, SYDVKM. CDR3: CASSPDRGYSEKLFF. CDR3 sequence (DNA): TGTGCCAGCAGCCCTGACAGGGGATACTCTGAAAAACTGTTTTTT.

The genes are TRBV14 and TRBJ2-7, with D perhaps matching TRBD2 (5 bases). This CDR3 has 16 amino acids. Germline V gene lookup returns CDR1 SGHDN and CDR2 FVKESK. V dropped 0 bases and J dropped 3 bases, with 15 bases sitting between them. The CDR3 sequence is CASSQESGIRYYEQYF. CDR3 bases: TGTGCCAGCAGCCAAGAGTCGGGGATTAGGTACTACGAGCAGTACTTC.

The V gene is TRBV18, the J gene TRBJ1-1, with TRBD1 identical over 7 bases. J gave up 0 bases and V 8 bases, and 6 bases lay outside the gene matches. Germline CDR1 KGHSH, CDR2 LQKENI. There are 14 residues in the CDR3. CDR3 in amino acids: CASTETGLNTEAFF. CDR3 nucleotide sequence: TGTGCCAGCACCGAGACAGGGTTGAACACTGAAGCTTTCTTT.

V and J are TRBV6-1 and TRBJ1-5, with D possibly TRBD1 on 5 matching bases. This CDR3 is 17 amino acids long. V lost 0 bases, J lost 0 bases, and 12 bases lay in between. CDR1 is MNHNS, CDR2 SASEGT, per germline. The CDR3, as DNA: TGTGCCAGCAGTGAAGCTGTAACAGGTGATAGCAATCAGCCCCAGCATTTT. It codes for CASSEAVTGDSNQPQHF.

The chain is built from TRBV4-1 and TRBJ1-1; tentative D call: TRBD1 (5 bases). This CDR3 is 16 amino acids long. The V end lost 0 bases, the J end lost 1 base, and 12 bases lay between the germline ends. Germline CDR1 and CDR2: MGHRA and YSYEKL. The CDR3 loop reads CASSQDPGHRNTEAFF. The CDR3 bases are TGCGCCAGCAGCCAAGATCCCGGACACAGGAACACTGAAGCTTTCTTT.

The count of this clone is one. The chain recombines TRBV7-9 with TRBJ2-5; unclear D gene. The length of the CDR3 is 15 residues. CDR1 and CDR2 (germline): SEHNR, FQNEAQ (reference sequence). The V gene lost 1 base and the J gene lost 3 bases, with 12 bases spanning the gap. The CDR3 loop is CASSLVYLPEETQYF. The CDR3 DNA follows: TGTGCCAGCAGCTTAGTTTATCTTCCGGAAGAGACCCAGTACTTC. Complete variable domain (other parts from reference TRBV7-9 and TRBJ2-5): DTGVSQNPRHKITKRGQNVTFRCDPISEHNRLYWYRQTLGQGPEFLTYFQNEAQLEKSRLLSDRFSAERPKGSFSTLEIQRTEQGDSAMYLCASSLVYLPEETQYFGPGTRLLVL.

This clone was seen only a few times. This rearrangement joins TRBV5-1 to TRBJ2-2; D remains ambiguous. The CDR3 covers 18 residues. Germline V gives CDR1 SGHRS, CDR2 YFSETQ. V lost 3 bases and J 5 bases, leaving 23 bases between the germline ends. Here the CDR3 DNA reads TGCGCCAGCAGCTCTGGAACCCGACTTGAACCAGAAACCGGGGAGCTGTTTTTT. Encoded protein: CASSSGTRLEPETGELFF.

This clone has just a few counts. V and J are TRBV2 and TRBJ1-5; possible D gene TRBD1, 6 bases. CDR3 length: 15 residues. CDR1 is SNHLY, CDR2 FYNNEI, per germline. Trimming took off 3 bases at V and 2 bases at J, with 11 bases between the two ends. CDR3 sequence (DNA): TGTGCCAGCAGTGATGAGGGGGTTGGCAATCAGCCCCAGCATTTT. This sequence encodes CASSDEGVGNQPQHF.